This TCR beta chain originates from a study of T cell repertoires in cytomegalovirus infection. Study summary: HLA-C-restricted CMV epitopes, recently identified, and well-studied HLA-B-restricted ones were used by the study. The public TCR beta signatures pointed to both CMV infection and matching HLA type. Study-wide findings and caveats: People with CMV and the relevant HLA were identified by cumulative public TCR beta family frequency.

This clonotype was seen repeatedly, ten times or more. Its antigen is not known. Trimming at V came to 3 bases and at J to 5 bases, leaving 6 bases not matched to a gene. The germline V gene encodes CDR1 SQVTM and CDR2 ANQGSEA. The CDR3 is 13 residues long. TCRdb used MiXCR to reprocess the reads, holding one entry per CDR3 protein. The table lists 900,000 to 950,000 distinct CDR3 sequences, approximately 30% of them singletons. The sequencing here drew on cultured CD8+ T cells from PBMCs, taken from culture after CMV antigen stimulation. The V gene is TRBV29-1, the J gene TRBJ2-5; 7 positions agree with TRBD1. This TCR came from a human donor in good health (CMV status not recorded). Some clones in this sample may be carry-over from other donors' samples. CDR3 sequence (DNA): TGCAGCGTTGATGAAGGGGGCGATGAGACCCAGTACTTC. Protein sequence: CSVDEGGDETQYF.